Listed here are 2 T cell receptor beta chains from one sample, sequenced in a study of blood T cell repertoires in COVID-19. The table came from immunoSEQ multiplex PCR; TCRdb's copy has only in-frame clones and leaves some out. The table lists hundreds of thousands of clones, roughly 90% of them singletons. The specimen sequenced was PBMCs or T cells enriched from blood (not recorded which). Receptors were obtained from a man aged 60 to 75 who had recovered from COVID-19.

J is TRBJ2-7 and V is TRBV5-6; 7 bases agree with TRBD1. The CDR3 runs 14 residues. Germline V lookup: CDR1 SGHDT, CDR2 YYEEEE. V lost 0 bases and J lost 2; bases outside the gene matches: 2. CDR3 loop: CASSLGGGPYEQYF. In nucleotides, the CDR3 is TGTGCCAGCAGCTTGGGAGGGGGCCCCTACGAGCAGTACTTC. The entire variable domain, with the rest obtained from reference TRBV5-6 and TRBJ2-7, is as follows: DAGVTQSPTHLIKTRGQQVTLRCSPKSGHDTVSWYQQALGQGPQFIFQYYEEEERQRGNFPDRFSGHQFPNYSSELNVNALLLGDSALYLCASSLGGGPYEQYFGPGTRLTVT.

J is TRBJ2-1 and V is TRBV12-3 or TRBV12-4, with 8 bases matching TRBD2. The J segment lost 15 bases and the V segment lost 5 bases, leaving 9 bases of the junction unmatched. The CDR3 is made up of 12 amino acids. The CDR3 loop is CASSTGTRKWFF. The CDR3, as DNA: TGTGCCAGCAGTACAGGGACTAGAAAATGGTTCTTC.